This paragraph reports one TCR beta chain. Its antigen is currently not known. No base qualities exist here, and no much larger clone lies one base off it. The CDR3, from cysteine to phenylalanine, totals 10 residues. Left in the record is the CDR3 DNA by itself, 30 bases read in frame from the first base. V loses 3 bases of germline sequence and J loses 4 bases, and the interval between the two ends is 3 bases. CDR1 SQVTM and CDR2 ANQGSEA are derived from the germline V gene. The sample comes from a study of human T cells and chemical hapten exposure (dated by TCRdb to 2020 to 2022). At the level of the whole study: For sensitization, 2% DPC in acetone was applied to an approximately 2 cm by approximately 2 cm area of upper inner arm skin. Throughout the approximately 25-week study period, patients were also given weekly therapeutic DPC doses on the scalp. Patient blood was sampled pre-sensitization (week 0) and at 2, 6 and about 24 weeks after DPC sensitization. The study tracked peripheral blood TCR repertoire changes in vivo during primary and secondary sensitization to the hapten diphenylcyclopropenone (DPC) in alopecia patients. Patch testing was done on the upper back using Finn chambers containing 0.01% DPC, and results were scored after 6 days according to International Contact Dermatitis Research Group standards. The mostly female patient cohort included alopecia areata with under or over 50% scalp involvement, alopecia totalis and alopecia universalis. Libraries were pooled for sequencing, and variation in per-sample TCR yields was attributed mainly to small differences in library volumes within the pool. Twenty-nine alopecia patients gave blood for TCR sequencing at one to four time points (pre-sensitization, 2, 6 and 24 weeks). Study-level results and caveats: Repeated subsampling changed both the strength of the expansion versus patch-test correlation and the threshold at which that correlation became significant. Expanded TCRs formed significantly more large CDR3 similarity clusters than pre-sensitization or healthy control sets, consistent with antigen-driven responses. Because every patient had alopecia, a presumed autoimmune disease, the patients' immune response might differ from that of healthy individuals. DPC sensitization did not change the number of TCRs with a frequency above 1 in 1000, and there was no evidence of changes in global repertoire structure. Patch test score correlated positively with the number of PT1 expanded TCRs, reaching significance at thresholds 8, 16 and 32 but not at 4.

Taken with the paper, the label for time point translates to: patch test 1, 2 weeks after DPC sensitization. Explained via the paper, the treatment or condition label denotes: therapeutic diphenylcyclopropenone sensitization with weekly scalp DPC. At each patch-test visit, blood was drawn before the patch test was applied. Eligible patients were aged 18 to 70, diagnosed with alopecia, deemed suitable for DPC therapy, and excluded if pregnant. Total RNA was extracted from unfractionated whole blood collected in Tempus Blood RNA tubes. Library creation used RACE. Sequenced on a NextSeq 500. Library preparation attached unique molecular identifiers to individual cDNA molecules for quantitative, reproducible TCR counting. Both TCR alpha and TCR beta chains were sequenced from each blood RNA sample. The paper's processing steps were these. Samples had a median of roughly 99,000 TCRs, with a range from about 23,224 to 750,000. V, J and CDR3 annotation of the TCR reads was performed with the Decombinator software suite. For the PS versus PT1 abundance plots, all samples were subsampled to the same number of TCRs (28,000). TCRs were defined as expanded if absent before sensitization and observed at least eight times at the 2-week time point. In TCRdb, the public reads were trimmed at Q25 with fastp and aligned with MiXCR, with productive beta chains retained. Each entry is one CDR3 protein sequence, shown with its most common DNA and genes. These V and J calls originate from TCRdb's pipeline instead of the authors' own analysis. The sample records roughly 200,000 distinct CDR3 sequences, around 24% of which are singletons. The ten top clones hold about 7% of the sample.

The chain is encoded by TRBV29-1 joined to TRBJ1-2; no D segment can be confidently identified. This sample comprised whole blood, obtained in connection with sensitization to the hapten diphenylcyclopropenone (DPC). The TCR sequence derives from a woman in her fifties or sixties with alopecia areata. Some clones in this sample may be carry-over from other donors' samples. At the DNA level, the sequence is TGCAGCGTTGACGTCTATGGCTACACCTTC. This yields the protein CSVDVYGYTF.